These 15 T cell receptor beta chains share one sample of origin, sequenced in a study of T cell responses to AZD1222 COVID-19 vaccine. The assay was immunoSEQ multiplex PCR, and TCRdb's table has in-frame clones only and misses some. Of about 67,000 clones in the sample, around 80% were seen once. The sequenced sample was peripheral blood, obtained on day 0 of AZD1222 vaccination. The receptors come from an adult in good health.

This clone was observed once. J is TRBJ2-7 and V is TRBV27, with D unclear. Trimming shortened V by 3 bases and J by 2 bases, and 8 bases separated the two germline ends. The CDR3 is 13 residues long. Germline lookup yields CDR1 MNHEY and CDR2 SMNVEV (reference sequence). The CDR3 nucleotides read TGTGCCAGCAGTTTTCGCGTGGCCTACGAGCAGTACTTC. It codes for CASSFRVAYEQYF.

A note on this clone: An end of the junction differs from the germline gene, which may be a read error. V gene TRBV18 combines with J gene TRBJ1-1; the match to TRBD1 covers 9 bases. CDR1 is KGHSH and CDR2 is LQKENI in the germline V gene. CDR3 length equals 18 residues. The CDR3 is CTSSPTGGTGREDTEAFF. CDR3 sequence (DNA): TGTACCAGCTCACCAACCGGGGGGACAGGGAGGGAGGACACTGAAGCTTTCTTT.

This CDR3 is CASSFAQEAFF. The CDR3 DNA follows: TGTGCCAGCAGCTTTGCACAGGAAGCTTTCTTT. J is TRBJ1-1 and V is TRBV5-6; D is undetermined. Germline V lookup: CDR1 SGHDT, CDR2 YYEEEE. Trimming removed 2 bases at V and 8 bases at J, with 7 bases between. The CDR3 extends over 11 amino acids.

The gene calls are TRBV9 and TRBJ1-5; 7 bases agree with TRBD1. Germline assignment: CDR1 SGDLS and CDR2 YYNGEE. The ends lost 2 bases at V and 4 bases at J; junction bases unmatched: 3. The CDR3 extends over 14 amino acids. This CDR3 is CASSVTGQNQPQHF. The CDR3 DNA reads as TGTGCCAGCAGCGTGACAGGGCAGAATCAGCCCCAGCATTTT.

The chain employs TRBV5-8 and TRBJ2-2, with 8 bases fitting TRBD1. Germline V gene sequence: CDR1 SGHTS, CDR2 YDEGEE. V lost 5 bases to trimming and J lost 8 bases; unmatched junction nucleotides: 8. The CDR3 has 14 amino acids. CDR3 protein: CASSTAGGMGELFF. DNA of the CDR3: TGTGCCAGCAGTACCGCAGGGGGCATGGGGGAGCTGTTTTTT.

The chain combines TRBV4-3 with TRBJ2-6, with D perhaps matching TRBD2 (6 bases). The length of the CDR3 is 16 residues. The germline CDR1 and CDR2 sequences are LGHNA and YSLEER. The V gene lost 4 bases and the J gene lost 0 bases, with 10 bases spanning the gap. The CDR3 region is CASSRSGSSGANVLTF. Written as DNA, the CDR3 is TGCGCCAGCAGCCGTTCCGGGAGCTCTGGGGCCAACGTCCTGACTTTC.

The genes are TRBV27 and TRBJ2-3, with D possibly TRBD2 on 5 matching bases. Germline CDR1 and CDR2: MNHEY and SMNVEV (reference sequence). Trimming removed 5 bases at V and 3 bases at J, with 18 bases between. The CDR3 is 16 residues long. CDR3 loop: CASSGVRRGMTDTQYF. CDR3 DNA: TGTGCCAGCAGTGGTGTGAGACGGGGAATGACAGATACGCAGTATTTT.

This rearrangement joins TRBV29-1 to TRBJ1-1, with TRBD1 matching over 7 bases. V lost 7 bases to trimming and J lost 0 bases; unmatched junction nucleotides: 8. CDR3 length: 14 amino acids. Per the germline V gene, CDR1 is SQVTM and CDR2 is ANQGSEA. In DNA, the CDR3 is TGCAGCGCATCCCGACAGGGAATGAACACTGAAGCTTTCTTT. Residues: CSASRQGMNTEAFF.

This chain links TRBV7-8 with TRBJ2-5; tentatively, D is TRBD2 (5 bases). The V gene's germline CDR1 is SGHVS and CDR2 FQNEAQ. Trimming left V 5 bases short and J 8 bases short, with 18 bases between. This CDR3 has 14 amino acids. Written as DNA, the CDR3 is TGTGCCAGCAGCCTCTCCGGGGTCTCCTCAACCCAGTACTTC. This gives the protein CASSLSGVSSTQYF.

The CDR3 region is CASSPVNRVDGYTF. The CDR3, as DNA: TGTGCCAGTAGTCCAGTGAATCGGGTAGATGGCTACACCTTC. This chain links TRBV19 with TRBJ1-2; D not certain. Germline lookup yields CDR1 LNHDA and CDR2 SQIVND (reference sequence). The CDR3 is 14 amino acids. V was clipped by 5 bases and J by 6 bases, with 16 bases between them.

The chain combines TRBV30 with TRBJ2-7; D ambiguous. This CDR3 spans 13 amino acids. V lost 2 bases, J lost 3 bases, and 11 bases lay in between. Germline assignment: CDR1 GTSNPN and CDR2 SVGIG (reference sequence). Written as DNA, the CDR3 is TGTGCCTGGAGTTATAGGGCAGGCTACGAGCAGTACTTC. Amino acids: CAWSYRAGYEQYF.

The CDR3 spells CASSLVRTNQPQHF. The DNA for the CDR3 is TGTGCCAGCAGCTTGGTGAGGACCAATCAGCCCCAGCATTTT. This chain joins TRBV5-5 and TRBJ1-5; D is ambiguous. The ends were cut back, 0 bases at V and 3 bases at J, with 7 bases in the middle. Germline CDR1 is SGHKS and CDR2 is YYEKEE (reference sequence). The CDR3 is made up of 14 amino acids.

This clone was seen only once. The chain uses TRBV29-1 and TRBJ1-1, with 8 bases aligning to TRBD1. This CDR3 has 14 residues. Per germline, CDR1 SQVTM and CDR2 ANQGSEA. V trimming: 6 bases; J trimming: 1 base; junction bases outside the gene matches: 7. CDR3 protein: CSVRDRSKNTEAFF. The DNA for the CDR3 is TGCAGCGTCCGGGACAGGAGTAAGAACACTGAAGCTTTCTTT. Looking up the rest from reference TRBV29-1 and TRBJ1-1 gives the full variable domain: SAVISQKPSRDICQRGTSLTIQCQVDSQVTMMFWYRQQPGQSLTLIATANQGSEATYESGFVIDKFPISRPNLTFSTLTVSNMSPEDSSIYLCSVRDRSKNTEAFFGQGTRLTVV.

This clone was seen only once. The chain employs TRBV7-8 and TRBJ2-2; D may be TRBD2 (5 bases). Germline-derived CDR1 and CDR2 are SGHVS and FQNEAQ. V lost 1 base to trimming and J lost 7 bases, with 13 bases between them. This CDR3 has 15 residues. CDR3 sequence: CASSLGGLAGGELFF. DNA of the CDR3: TGTGCCAGCAGCTTAGGGGGTCTAGCTGGCGGGGAGCTGTTTTTT.

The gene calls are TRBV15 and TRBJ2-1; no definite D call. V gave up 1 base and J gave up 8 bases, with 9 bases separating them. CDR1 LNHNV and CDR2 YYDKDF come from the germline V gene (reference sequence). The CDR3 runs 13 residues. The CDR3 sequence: CATSRGLEDEQFF. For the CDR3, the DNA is TGTGCCACCAGCAGAGGCCTTGAGGATGAGCAGTTCTTC.